This paragraph covers one T cell receptor (beta chain) sequence. Its target is unknown. The CDR3 sequence is 13 residues long. The germline gives CDR1 GTSNPN, CDR2 SVGIG (reference sequence). V was shortened by 8 bases and J by 4 bases, with 14 bases between the two germline ends. Some clones are missing from TCRdb's copy, which holds only in-frame ones; the method was immunoSEQ multiplex PCR. The top ten hold approximately 1.1% of the sample, which has over a million clones, roughly 95% seen once. The data were taken from a study of shared clonotypes between healthy human individuals. The study, taken as a whole, reports: Non-shared clonotypes displayed generation probabilities falling below those of clonotypes present in all four donors.

This receptor was obtained from a man aged 30 to 39 in good health. The specimen was naive CD4+ T cells sorted from blood. The subset: CD45RA+ positively selected. The chain recombines TRBV30 with TRBJ1-4; D uncertain. In DNA, the CDR3 is TGTGCCGGCGTGAAAGCCTATAATGAAAAACTGTTTTTT. Encoded protein: CAGVKAYNEKLFF.